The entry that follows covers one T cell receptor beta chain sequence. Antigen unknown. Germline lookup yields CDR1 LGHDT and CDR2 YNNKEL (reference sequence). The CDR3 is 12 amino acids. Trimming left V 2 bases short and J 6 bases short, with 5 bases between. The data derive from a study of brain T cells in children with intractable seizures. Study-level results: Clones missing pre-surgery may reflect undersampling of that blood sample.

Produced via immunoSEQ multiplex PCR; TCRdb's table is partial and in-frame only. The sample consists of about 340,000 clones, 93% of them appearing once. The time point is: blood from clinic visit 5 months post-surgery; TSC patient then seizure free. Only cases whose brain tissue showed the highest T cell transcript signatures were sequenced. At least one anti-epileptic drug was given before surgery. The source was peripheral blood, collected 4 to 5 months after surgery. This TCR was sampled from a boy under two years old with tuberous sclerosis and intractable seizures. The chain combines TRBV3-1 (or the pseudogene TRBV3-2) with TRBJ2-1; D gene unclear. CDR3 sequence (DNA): TGTGCCAGCAGCCAAATGTCCAATGAGCAGTTCTTC. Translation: CASSQMSNEQFF.